The 21 T cell receptor beta chains in this list originate from one sample, sequenced in a study of blood T cell repertoires in COVID-19 (dated by TCRdb to 2020 to 2021). Library construction relied on the immunoSEQ multiplex PCR assay. The table comes from immuneACCESS by way of TCRdb, which keeps in-frame sequences with V and J called. Part of the clones is missing from these tables; in studies checked, under half for an unresolved V gene and the rest for unknown reasons. This sample holds 300,000 to 350,000 clones; approximately 89% were observed only once. The top ten clonotypes cover 1.5% to 2% of the sample. What was sequenced was peripheral blood. These receptors originate from a woman aged 25 to 39 with COVID-19, enrolled during active disease.

In DNA form, the CDR3 reads TGTGCCAGCAGCGTAGCTATAGGACAGGGAGAAGCTTTCTTT. Its translation is CASSVAIGQGEAFF. V is TRBV9 and J is TRBJ1-1; 8 nucleotides line up with TRBD1. The CDR3 length is 14 residues. Germline CDR1 is SGDLS and CDR2 is YYNGEE. V gave up 0 bases and J gave up 8 bases; unmatched junction bases: 6.

In nucleotides, the CDR3 is TGCGCCAGCAGCTCCAGGGGGCAGGCTGGTAATGAAAAACTGTTTTTT. Translated: CASSSRGQAGNEKLFF. V usage is TRBV5-1 and J usage is TRBJ1-4; TRBD1 matches at 8 bases. Looked up from germline, CDR1 is SGHRS and CDR2 is YFSETQ. Unmatched junction bases numbered 8, after V lost 3 bases and J lost 4 bases. This CDR3 comprises 16 residues. Together with reference TRBV5-1 and TRBJ1-4, the CDR3 gives the full variable domain: KAGVTQTPRYLIKTRGQQVTLSCSPISGHRSVSWYQQTPGQGLQFLFEYFSETQRNKGNFPGRFSGRQFSNSRSEMNVSTLELGDSALYLCASSSRGQAGNEKLFFGSGTQLSVL.

This clone has only one observation. This chain links TRBV6-6 with TRBJ1-1; D ambiguous. This CDR3 spans 14 amino acids. Germline V gives CDR1 MNHNY, CDR2 SVGAGI (reference sequence). Trimming took off 1 base at V and 3 bases at J, with 9 bases between the two ends. CDR3 sequence: CASSYYSRDTEAFF. CDR3 sequence (DNA): TGTGCCAGCAGTTACTACAGCCGTGACACTGAAGCTTTCTTT.

The CDR3 protein is CASSAPGLGDSEQYF. CDR3 nucleotides: TGTGCCAGCAGCGCTCCGGGACTAGGGGACTCCGAGCAGTACTTC. V usage is TRBV13 and J usage is TRBJ2-7; 8 positions match TRBD2. V lost 5 bases to trimming and J lost 6 bases; unmatched junction nucleotides: 12. Germline V gene lookup returns CDR1 PRHDT and CDR2 FYEKMQ (reference sequence). The CDR3 runs to 15 residues.

This clone was detected once. This chain connects TRBV3-1 (or the pseudogene TRBV3-2) to TRBJ1-2; D unclear. In germline, CDR1 is LGHDT, CDR2 YNNKEL (reference sequence). V was clipped by 0 bases and J by 4 bases, with 9 bases between them. This CDR3 is 14 amino acids long. The CDR3: CASSQDHGSYGYTF. CDR3 DNA: TGTGCCAGCAGCCAAGATCATGGGAGCTATGGCTACACCTTC.

In its sample, this clone was seen a few times. This chain uses TRBV2 with TRBJ1-5, with D hard to call. V lost 1 base and J lost 6, with 10 bases in between. The CDR3 covers 14 residues. Germline V lookup: CDR1 SNHLY, CDR2 FYNNEI. The CDR3 reads CASSEERAGQPQHF. DNA of the CDR3: TGTGCCAGCAGTGAAGAGAGGGCTGGTCAGCCCCAGCATTTT.

V is TRBV18 and J is TRBJ1-2; TRBD1 matches at 8 bases. This CDR3 comprises 14 residues. CDR1 and CDR2 (germline): KGHSH, LQKENI. V lost 2 bases, J lost 4 bases, and 3 bases stayed unmatched. DNA for the CDR3: TGTGCCAGCTCACCAAGGACAGGGATCTATGGCTACACCTTC. It translates to CASSPRTGIYGYTF.

The chain joins TRBV29-1 to TRBJ1-1; D gene ambiguous. The CDR3 is made up of 12 amino acids. The ends were cut back, 7 bases at V and 0 bases at J, with 9 bases in the middle. Germline assignment: CDR1 SQVTM and CDR2 ANQGSEA. The CDR3: CSARLMNTEAFF. The CDR3 nucleotides are TGCAGCGCAAGACTTATGAACACTGAAGCTTTCTTT.

This chain joins TRBV5-6 and TRBJ1-1; 7 bases fit TRBD1. Germline V gene sequence: CDR1 SGHDT, CDR2 YYEEEE. J lost 8 bases, V lost 0 bases, and 4 bases had no gene match. This CDR3 is 13 amino acids long. CDR3 sequence reads: CASSLDRGWEAFF. CDR3 DNA sequence: TGTGCCAGCAGCTTGGACAGGGGCTGGGAAGCTTTCTTT.

The sample holds one count of this clone. The chain is built from TRBV28 and TRBJ1-1; 7 bases agree with TRBD1. Germline values: CDR1 MDHEN, CDR2 SYDVKM. V shed 5 bases, J shed 0 bases, and the junction held 9 bases outside the gene matches. The CDR3 contains 16 residues. CDR3 bases: TGTGCCAGCAGTCCGGGACAGCGCGTCATGAACACTGAAGCTTTCTTT. Protein sequence: CASSPGQRVMNTEAFF.

This clone came up a few times. This chain joins TRBV28 and TRBJ1-2, with D hard to call. V shed 1 base and J shed 4 bases, with 13 bases lying between them. Looked up from germline, CDR1 is MDHEN and CDR2 is SYDVKM. This CDR3 has 15 residues. The DNA for the CDR3 is TGTGCCAGCAGTTTATATTTGCAGAATACCTATGGCTACACCTTC. The encoded protein is CASSLYLQNTYGYTF.

The chain joins TRBV19 to TRBJ1-1; D gene unclear. This CDR3 spans 12 amino acids. Per germline, CDR1 LNHDA and CDR2 SQIVND (reference sequence). Trimming removed 7 bases from V and 1 base from J, with 7 bases in between. The CDR3 DNA sequence: TGTGCCAGTAAAGTCGGGAACACTGAAGCTTTCTTT. Translation gives CASKVGNTEAFF.

This clone was counted a single time. The chain employs TRBV2 and TRBJ2-2, with D possibly matching TRBD1 (7 bases). The germline V and J ends were trimmed by 8 bases and 2 bases, with 12 bases remaining between them. The CDR3 length is 14 residues. Germline CDR1 is SNHLY and CDR2 is FYNNEI. The CDR3 DNA follows: TGTGCCAGCGGGGGGACAGATAACACCGGGGAGCTGTTTTTT. It yields the protein CASGGTDNTGELFF.

This clone appeared a single time. The rearrangement joins TRBV30 to TRBJ2-7; 7 bases agree with TRBD1. This CDR3 comprises 12 residues. The germline gives CDR1 GTSNPN, CDR2 SVGIG (reference sequence). V trimming: 1 base; J trimming: 5 bases; junction bases outside the gene matches: 2. In DNA, the CDR3 is TGTGCCTGGAGTGGACAGGGCCACGAGCAGTACTTC. It yields the protein CAWSGQGHEQYF.

This chain links TRBV11-3 with TRBJ1-2; D is ambiguous. Trimming shortened V by 5 bases and J by 4 bases, and 17 bases separated the two germline ends. From germline, CDR1 is SGHNT and CDR2 YENEEA. The CDR3 covers 15 residues. CDR3 sequence: CASSIEKSESYGYTF. DNA of the CDR3: TGTGCCAGCAGCATCGAGAAGTCGGAGAGCTATGGCTACACCTTC.

The chain recombines TRBV12-3 or TRBV12-4 with TRBJ1-4; D unresolved. The V and J ends lost 3 bases and 7 bases respectively, with 3 bases between them. CDR3 size: 11 residues. The CDR3 sequence: CASSFSEKLFF. As DNA, the CDR3 is TGTGCCAGCAGTTTTAGTGAAAAACTGTTTTTT.

The chain uses TRBV28 and TRBJ1-2, with TRBD1 identical over 9 bases. The V gene end was trimmed by 4 bases and the J gene end by 0 bases; junction bases not matched to a gene: 3. CDR3 length: 15 amino acids. Germline V gives CDR1 MDHEN, CDR2 SYDVKM. CDR3 DNA sequence: TGTGCCAGCAGTTCTGGGACAGGGTCTAACTATGGCTACACCTTC. Protein product: CASSSGTGSNYGYTF.

V and J are TRBV4-2 and TRBJ2-5, with a possible D match to TRBD2 (5 bases). This CDR3 is built from 14 residues. V dropped 4 bases and J dropped 1 base, with 10 bases sitting between them. Germline V gene lookup returns CDR1 LGHNA and CDR2 YNFKEQ. The CDR3 DNA follows: TGTGCCAGCAGCCGGACTCTGATCCAAGAGACCCAGTACTTC. Its translation: CASSRTLIQETQYF.

The chain carries TRBV6-5 and TRBJ1-2; 12 nucleotides line up with TRBD1. Germline CDR1 MNHEY, CDR2 SVGAGI. Germline trimming cut 6 bases from V and 7 bases from J; bases unmatched to any gene: 6. This CDR3 has 14 residues. CDR3 protein: CASRGTGGAVGYTF. In nucleotides, the CDR3 is TGTGCCAGCAGGGGGACAGGGGGCGCGGTTGGCTACACCTTC.

The V and J genes are TRBV2 and TRBJ1-1; possible D gene TRBD1, 5 bases. Germline-derived CDR1 and CDR2 are SNHLY and FYNNEI. CDR3 length: 13 amino acids. V was cut by 4 bases and J by 4 bases, with 10 bases left in between. The CDR3 coding sequence is TGTGCCAGCAGTGTTACAGGCTCCACTGAAGCTTTCTTT. Protein product: CASSVTGSTEAFF.

This clone was counted once. This chain links TRBV5-5 with TRBJ1-2, with no clear D. Germline V gene lookup returns CDR1 SGHKS and CDR2 YYEKEE (reference sequence). The CDR3 has 16 residues. Trimming shortened V by 0 bases and J by 4 bases, and 16 bases separated the two germline ends. The chain's CDR3 is CASSLAGGPSFYGYTF. Here the CDR3 DNA reads TGTGCCAGCAGCTTGGCCGGTGGGCCCTCCTTCTATGGCTACACCTTC.